This is a list of T cell receptor beta chains from one sample in a study of immune evolution from preneoplasia to lung adenocarcinoma. The repertoire was sequenced with immunoSEQ multiplex PCR; TCRdb's copy has only in-frame clones and lacks some. The sample has around 15,000 clones, 65% to 90% seen once. Sequenced: FFPE invasive lung adenocarcinoma tissue. The receptors come from a person aged 65-85 years with invasive lung adenocarcinoma. The CDR3 runs from the conserved cysteine through the conserved F or W. D genes are given only for firm matches. Clone size is not always given. Where it is, it says once, few, many or a class for expanded clones.

D gene,V gene,clone size,J gene,CDR3 length,CDR3 protein,CDR3 DNA
NA,TRBV5-1,few,TRBJ1-1,12,CASSEAGMVAFF,TGCGCCAGCAGCGAGGCAGGGATGGTCGCTTTCTTT
NA,TRBV6-1,NA,TRBJ1-3,15,CASSEVRVRSNTIYF,TGTGCCAGCAGTGAAGTAAGGGTTCGGTCAAACACCATATATTTT
TRBD1,TRBV10-3,NA,TRBJ1-6,13,CAISSGTGDTLHF,TGTGCCATCAGTTCCGGGACAGGGGACACCCTCCACTTT
TRBD1,TRBV11-3,once,TRBJ2-1,16,CASSPGTGGFYNEQFF,TGTGCCAGCAGCCCAGGGACAGGGGGTTTCTACAATGAACAGTTCTTC
NA,TRBV11-2,few,TRBJ1-4,14,CASSSTGRGEKLFF,TGTGCCAGCAGCTCAACAGGGCGGGGGGAAAAACTGTTTTTT
NA,TRBV27,few,TRBJ2-1,14,CASSSGTLWNEQFF,TGTGCCAGCAGTAGTGGGACCCTATGGAATGAGCAGTTCTTC
TRBD1,TRBV6-1,once,TRBJ2-7,14,CASSEDGQAYEQYF,TGTGCCAGCAGTGAAGACGGACAGGCCTACGAGCAGTACTTC
NA,TRBV28,once,TRBJ2-1,16,CASSSPAAGNYNEQFF,TGTGCCAGCAGTTCCCCAGCGGCGGGAAACTACAATGAGCAGTTCTTC
NA,TRBV6-6,NA,TRBJ2-3,12,CASTPVTDTQYF,TGTGCCAGCACGCCAGTCACAGATACGCAGTATTTT
TRBD1,TRBV7-2,NA,TRBJ1-5,15,CASSRDRGFNQPQHF,TGTGCCAGCAGCAGGGACAGGGGGTTTAATCAGCCCCAGCATTTT
TRBD2,TRBV9,NA,TRBJ2-1,15,CASSAVLAGNNEQFF,TGTGCCAGCAGCGCCGTACTAGCGGGCAACAATGAGCAGTTCTTC
NA,TRBV18,NA,TRBJ1-1,15,CASSPQNLGGTEAFF,TGTGCCAGCTCACCACAAAATCTGGGGGGGACTGAAGCTTTCTTT
NA,TRBV18,once,TRBJ1-2,15,CASSPPRGVNYGYTF,TGTGCCAGCTCACCACCGCGGGGAGTAAACTATGGCTACACCTTC
TRBD2,TRBV5-1,NA,TRBJ2-1,16,CASSLASGGSYNEQFF,TGCGCCAGCAGCTTGGCCAGCGGGGGGTCCTACAATGAGCAGTTCTTC
TRBD1,TRBV18,once,TRBJ2-7,16,CASSPTGGTGGAEQYF,TGTGCCAGCTCACCAACGGGAGGGACAGGGGGCGCCGAGCAGTACTTC
NA,TRBV29-1,NA,TRBJ1-2,17,CSVPQVEGEGIDYGYTF,TGCAGCGTTCCCCAAGTGGAAGGGGAGGGGATTGACTATGGCTACACCTTC
TRBD2,TRBV11-2,NA,TRBJ2-3,16,CASSVPLAGRTDTQYF,TGTGCCAGCAGCGTACCGCTAGCGGGACGGACAGATACGCAGTATTTT
NA,TRBV29-1,few,TRBJ2-7,14,CSVGEMGLVGKQYF,TGCAGCGTGGGCGAGATGGGCCTAGTGGGGAAGCAGTACTTC
TRBD1,TRBV27,NA,TRBJ1-1,14,CASSQDREVTEAFF,TGTGCCAGCAGCCAGGACAGGGAGGTTACTGAAGCTTTCTTT
NA,TRBV6-6,NA,TRBJ1-5,15,CASRTPQLYNQPQHF,TGTGCCAGCAGAACCCCTCAGCTGTACAATCAGCCCCAGCATTTT
NA,TRBV18,NA,TRBJ2-7,13,CASSPAVAGEQYF,TGTGCCAGCTCACCAGCAGTGGCGGGTGAGCAGTACTTC